The 20 T cell receptor beta chains listed next were all sequenced from one sample in a study of blood T cell repertoires in COVID-19 (dated by TCRdb to the early 2020s). Libraries were made using the immunoSEQ multiplex PCR assay. The immuneACCESS repertoire file appears here via TCRdb, limited to in-frame rearrangements. These files lack a portion of the clones; in checked studies, under half of the deficit traces to unresolved V genes, and the cause of the others is not known. In all, the sample holds 55,000 to 80,000 clones, and approximately 88% of those were seen once. About 2.1% of the sample is held by the ten biggest clonotypes. Source material: peripheral blood. These receptors all stem from a human donor in a cohort sampled during active COVID-19.

The V and J genes are TRBV7-2 and TRBJ1-1; perhaps TRBD1 as D (6 bases). Germline CDR1 SGHTA, CDR2 FQGNSA. V was trimmed by 5 bases and J by 8 bases, leaving 9 bases between them. This CDR3 contains 11 residues. CDR3 sequence (DNA): TGTGCCAGCAGCCCGGGGACAGAAGCTTTCTTT. Encoded protein: CASSPGTEAFF.

The chain couples TRBV9 to TRBJ1-5; unclear D gene. V was cut by 3 bases and J by 5 bases, with 9 bases left in between. The CDR3 totals 13 residues. The germline gives CDR1 SGDLS, CDR2 YYNGEE. CDR3 nucleotide sequence: TGTGCCAGCAGCGCCCTTCTAGATCAGCCCCAGCATTTT. Translating it yields CASSALLDQPQHF.

The rearrangement uses TRBV6-5 and TRBJ2-1; the match to TRBD2 covers 13 bases. Trimming took 5 bases from V and 4 from J; bases not matched to a gene: 2. Germline CDR1 and CDR2: MNHEY and SVGAGI. The CDR3 extends over 15 amino acids. The CDR3 protein is CASSRLAGGYNEQFF. In DNA, the CDR3 is TGTGCCAGCAGTCGACTAGCGGGAGGATACAATGAGCAGTTCTTC.

The chain uses TRBV3-1 (or the pseudogene TRBV3-2) and TRBJ1-2, with TRBD1 identical over 8 bases. Trimming cost V 0 bases and J 6 bases; bases outside gene matches: 15. This CDR3 is built from 18 residues. Per germline, CDR1 LGHDT and CDR2 YNNKEL (reference sequence). The CDR3 region has the DNA TGTGCCAGCAGCCAAGAAATCGGGAGAGACAGGGGTTTTCATGGCTACACCTTC. Protein: CASSQEIGRDRGFHGYTF.

The rearrangement uses TRBV5-6 and TRBJ2-7; D is possibly TRBD2 (5 bases). The CDR3 consists of 12 residues. Germline lookup yields CDR1 SGHDT and CDR2 YYEEEE. With 3 bases removed from V and 4 bases from J, the gap between germline ends came to 8 bases. DNA of the CDR3: TGTGCCAGCAGCTATGGGGAGTACGAGCAGTACTTC. Translating gives CASSYGEYEQYF.

The chain carries TRBV19 and TRBJ2-1; 10 bases match TRBD2. The CDR3 runs to 15 residues. The V segment lost 0 bases and the J segment 10 bases; nucleotides outside the gene matches: 6. Germline V gives CDR1 LNHDA, CDR2 SQIVND (reference sequence). The CDR3 loop reads CASSIDLAGDPEQFF. CDR3 sequence (DNA): TGTGCCAGTAGTATAGATCTAGCGGGAGACCCCGAGCAGTTCTTC.

The rearrangement uses TRBV4-2 and TRBJ1-2; a possible D gene is TRBD1 (6 bases). CDR3 length equals 15 residues. Looked up from germline, CDR1 is LGHNA and CDR2 is YNFKEQ. Trimming cost V 4 bases and J 7 bases, with 19 bases left between them. The CDR3: CASSPGTGPSRGYTF. CDR3 bases: TGTGCCAGCAGCCCCGGAACAGGGCCTTCTCGTGGCTACACCTTC.

The chain carries TRBV7-2 and TRBJ2-3; perhaps TRBD1 as D (5 bases). The CDR3 loop spans 15 amino acids. The germline V gene encodes CDR1 SGHTA and CDR2 FQGNSA. The V and J ends lost 4 bases and 4 bases respectively, with 15 bases between them. The CDR3 DNA follows: TGTGCCAGCAGCTCTTTTTCTGTAGGGGCAGATACGCAGTATTTT. It yields the protein CASSSFSVGADTQYF.

V gene TRBV27 combines with J gene TRBJ2-7; TRBD2 matches at 13 bases. V was clipped by 4 bases and J by 2 bases; unmatched bases: 2. The CDR3 covers 15 residues. Germline V gene sequence: CDR1 MNHEY, CDR2 SMNVEV (reference sequence). CDR3 loop: CASSSGTSGAYEQYF. CDR3 nucleotide sequence: TGTGCCAGCAGTTCCGGGACTAGCGGGGCCTACGAGCAGTACTTC.

The rearrangement links TRBV5-1 to TRBJ2-5, with D possibly matching TRBD2 (6 bases). This CDR3 contains 15 residues. The germline V gene encodes CDR1 SGHRS and CDR2 YFSETQ. The ends were cut back, 2 bases at V and 1 base at J, with 12 bases in the middle. The CDR3 loop reads CASSFVSGVQETQYF. Here the CDR3 DNA reads TGCGCCAGCAGCTTCGTGTCGGGGGTCCAAGAGACCCAGTACTTC.

This clone is judged medium-sized. V is TRBV4-3 and J is TRBJ2-7; TRBD2 aligns across 11 bases. J was trimmed by 2 bases and V by 6 bases; bases with no gene match: 6. Germline V gene lookup returns CDR1 LGHNA and CDR2 YSLEER. The CDR3 has 15 amino acids. CDR3 sequence (DNA): TGCGCCAGCAGGTGGACTAGCGGGTCTCCCTACGAGCAGTACTTC. Its protein product is CASRWTSGSPYEQYF.

The rearrangement links TRBV27 to TRBJ2-7, with TRBD2 matching over 9 bases. The CDR3 runs to 14 residues. With 3 bases clipped from V and 4 bases from J, the junction kept 4 bases outside the gene matches. Germline V lookup: CDR1 MNHEY, CDR2 SMNVEV (reference sequence). CDR3 sequence (DNA): TGTGCCAGCAGTTTGGGCGGGGGGGAGTACGAGCAGTACTTC. Translation: CASSLGGGEYEQYF.

CDR3 protein: CASSLSAYPKNIQYF. The CDR3 DNA follows: TGTGCCAGCAGCTTAAGTGCGTATCCCAAAAACATTCAGTACTTC. This sequence joins TRBV13 and TRBJ2-4, with D hard to call. Trimming cost V 2 bases and J 2 bases, with 10 bases left between them. The CDR3 loop spans 15 amino acids. Germline CDR1 PRHDT, CDR2 FYEKMQ (reference sequence).

A single count supports this clone. V usage is TRBV6-5 and J usage is TRBJ2-7; tentative D call: TRBD1 (6 bases). The germline V gene has CDR1 MNHEY and CDR2 SVGAGI. V shed 10 bases and J shed 2 bases, with 15 bases lying between them. The CDR3 extends over 13 amino acids. For the CDR3, the DNA is TGTGCCATACGGGATCAGGGGCCCTACGAGCAGTACTTC. The encoded protein is CAIRDQGPYEQYF.

The CDR3 bases are TGCGCCAGCAGCTTTATCGGGGGCAATGAGCAGTTCTTC. Protein sequence: CASSFIGGNEQFF. The chain employs TRBV5-1 and TRBJ2-1; D is possibly TRBD2 (6 bases). Looked up from germline, CDR1 is SGHRS and CDR2 is YFSETQ. The CDR3 loop spans 13 amino acids. V lost 2 bases, J lost 6 bases, and 9 bases lay in between.

The chain employs TRBV19 and TRBJ2-1; D perhaps matches TRBD1 (6 bases). CDR3 length: 15 amino acids. Trimming removed 6 bases at V and 5 bases at J, with 17 bases between. CDR1 LNHDA and CDR2 SQIVND come from the germline V gene (reference sequence). The CDR3 loop reads CASSRLDRKNNEQFF. CDR3 nucleotides: TGTGCCAGTAGCCGGCTTGACAGGAAAAACAATGAGCAGTTCTTC.

This chain links TRBV7-2 with TRBJ1-5, with D hard to call. The CDR3 extends over 13 amino acids. Per germline, CDR1 SGHTA and CDR2 FQGNSA. Trimming took off 5 bases at V and 9 bases at J, with 14 bases between the two ends. The CDR3 protein is CASSPDFRGPQHF. As DNA, the CDR3 is TGTGCCAGCAGCCCAGATTTCCGGGGGCCCCAGCATTTT.

V and J are TRBV6-4 and TRBJ2-2; no firm D call. Trimming took off 9 bases at V and 7 bases at J, with 15 bases between the two ends. The CDR3 is made up of 13 amino acids. Germline V lookup: CDR1 MRHNA, CDR2 SNTAGT. The CDR3 loop reads CARLPRNRGELFF. CDR3 sequence (DNA): TGTGCCAGACTCCCCCGAAATCGCGGGGAGCTGTTTTTT.

The chain uses TRBV3-1 (or the pseudogene TRBV3-2) and TRBJ1-1; D gene ambiguous. V was shortened by 1 base and J by 1 base, with 7 bases between the two germline ends. Germline CDR1 reads LGHDT; CDR2 reads YNNKEL (reference sequence). CDR3 length: 14 amino acids. CDR3 coding DNA: TGTGCCAGCAGCCAAGGACATTCGAACACTGAAGCTTTCTTT. This codes for CASSQGHSNTEAFF.

The V call is TRBV5-1, the J call TRBJ2-5, with 10 bases matching TRBD2. The CDR3 runs 16 residues. V trimming: 0 bases; J trimming: 5 bases; junction bases outside the gene matches: 7. In germline, CDR1 is SGHRS, CDR2 YFSETQ. The CDR3, as DNA: TGCGCCAGCAGCTTGGCCCCTAGCGGGGGAGGGGAGACCCAGTACTTC. It codes for CASSLAPSGGGETQYF.